The T cell receptor (beta chain) under discussion was sequenced for a study of shared clonotypes between healthy human individuals. Using immunoSEQ multiplex PCR, the repertoire was profiled, and TCRdb retains in-frame clones only, with some absent. Of about 2.5 million clones listed, 85% to 95% are singletons. V trimming: 4 bases; J trimming: 5 bases; junction bases outside the gene matches: 9. The CDR3 is 16 residues long. Germline lookup yields CDR1 SNHLY and CDR2 FYNNEI. The gene calls are TRBV2 and TRBJ2-2; 8 bases fit TRBD1. The sequence was obtained from a man between 18 and 35 years old in good health. Some clones in this sample may be carry-over from other donors' samples. The material sequenced was naive CD4+ T cells from PBMCs. Described subset: CD45RA+ positively selected. CDR3: CASSGGPGGQTGELFF. CDR3 coding DNA: TGTGCCAGCAGTGGAGGTCCAGGGGGCCAAACCGGGGAGCTGTTTTTT.